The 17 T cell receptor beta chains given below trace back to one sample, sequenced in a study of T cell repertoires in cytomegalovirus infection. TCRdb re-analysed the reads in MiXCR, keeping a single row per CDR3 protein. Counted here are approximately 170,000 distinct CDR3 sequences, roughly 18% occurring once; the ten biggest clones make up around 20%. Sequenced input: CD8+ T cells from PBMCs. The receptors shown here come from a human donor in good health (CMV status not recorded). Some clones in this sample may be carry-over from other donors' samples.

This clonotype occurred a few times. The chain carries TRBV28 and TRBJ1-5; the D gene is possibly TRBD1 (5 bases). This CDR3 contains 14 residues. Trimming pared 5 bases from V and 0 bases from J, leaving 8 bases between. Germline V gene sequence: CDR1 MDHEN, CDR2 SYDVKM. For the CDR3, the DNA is TGTGCCAGCAGTCAGACAGATAGCAATCAGCCCCAGCATTTT. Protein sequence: CASSQTDSNQPQHF. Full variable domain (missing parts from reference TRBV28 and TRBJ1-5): DVKVTQSSRYLVKRTGEKVFLECVQDMDHENMFWYRQDPGLGLRLIYFSYDVKMKEKGDIPEGYSVSREKKERFSLILESASTNQTSMYLCASSQTDSNQPQHFGDGTRLSIL.

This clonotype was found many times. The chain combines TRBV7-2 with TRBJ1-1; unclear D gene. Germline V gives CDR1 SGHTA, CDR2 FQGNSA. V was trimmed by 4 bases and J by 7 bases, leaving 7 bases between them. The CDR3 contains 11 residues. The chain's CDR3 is CASSWSDEAFF. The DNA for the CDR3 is TGTGCCAGCAGCTGGTCAGATGAAGCTTTCTTT.

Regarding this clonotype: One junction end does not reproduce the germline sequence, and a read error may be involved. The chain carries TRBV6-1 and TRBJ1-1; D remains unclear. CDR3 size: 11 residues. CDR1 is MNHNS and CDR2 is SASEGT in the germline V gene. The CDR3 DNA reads TGTGTCAGCAGCAGACCCGGTGAAACTTTCTTT. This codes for CVSSRPGETFF.

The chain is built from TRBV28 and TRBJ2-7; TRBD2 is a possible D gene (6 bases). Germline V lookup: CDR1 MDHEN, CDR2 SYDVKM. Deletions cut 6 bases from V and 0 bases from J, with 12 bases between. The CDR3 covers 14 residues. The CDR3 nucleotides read TGTGCCAGCAGAAATAGCGGCCTCTCCTACGAGCAGTACTTC. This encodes CASRNSGLSYEQYF. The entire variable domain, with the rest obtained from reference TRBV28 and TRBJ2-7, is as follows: DVKVTQSSRYLVKRTGEKVFLECVQDMDHENMFWYRQDPGLGLRLIYFSYDVKMKEKGDIPEGYSVSREKKERFSLILESASTNQTSMYLCASRNSGLSYEQYFGPGTRLTVT.

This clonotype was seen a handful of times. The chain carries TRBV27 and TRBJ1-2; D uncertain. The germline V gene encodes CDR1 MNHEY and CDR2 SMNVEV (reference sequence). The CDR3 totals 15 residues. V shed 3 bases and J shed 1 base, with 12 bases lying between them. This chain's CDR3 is CASSFVGDFNYGYTF. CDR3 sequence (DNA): TGTGCCAGCAGTTTTGTGGGAGACTTTAACTATGGCTACACCTTC.

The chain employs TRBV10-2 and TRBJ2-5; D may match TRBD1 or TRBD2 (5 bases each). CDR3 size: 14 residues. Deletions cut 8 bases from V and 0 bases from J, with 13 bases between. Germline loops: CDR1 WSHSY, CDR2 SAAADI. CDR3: CASRPEGNQETQYF. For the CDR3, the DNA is TGCGCCAGCCGGCCCGAGGGGAACCAAGAGACCCAGTACTTC.

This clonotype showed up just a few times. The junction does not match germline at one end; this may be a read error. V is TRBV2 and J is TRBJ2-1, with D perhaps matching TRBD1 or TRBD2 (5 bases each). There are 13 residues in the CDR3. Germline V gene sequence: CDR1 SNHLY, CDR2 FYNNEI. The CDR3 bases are TGTGCCAGCAGTGAAAGAGAACCGGGACCAGGGCTCTTC. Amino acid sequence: CASSEREPGPGLF.

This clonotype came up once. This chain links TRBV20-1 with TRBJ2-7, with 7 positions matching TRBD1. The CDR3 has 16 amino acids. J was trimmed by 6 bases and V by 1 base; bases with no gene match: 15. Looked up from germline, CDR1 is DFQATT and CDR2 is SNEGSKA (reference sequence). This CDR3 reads CSARVLRQGESGEQYF. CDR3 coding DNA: TGCAGTGCTAGAGTTTTAAGACAGGGTGAGTCCGGCGAGCAGTACTTC.

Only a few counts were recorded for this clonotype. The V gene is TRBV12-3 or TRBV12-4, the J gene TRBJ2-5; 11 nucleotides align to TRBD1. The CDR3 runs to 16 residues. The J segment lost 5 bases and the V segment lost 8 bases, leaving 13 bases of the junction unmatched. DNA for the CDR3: TGTGCCAGCTCCGCCCTGTGGGGACAGGGGGTGGAGACCCAGTACTTC. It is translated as CASSALWGQGVETQYF.

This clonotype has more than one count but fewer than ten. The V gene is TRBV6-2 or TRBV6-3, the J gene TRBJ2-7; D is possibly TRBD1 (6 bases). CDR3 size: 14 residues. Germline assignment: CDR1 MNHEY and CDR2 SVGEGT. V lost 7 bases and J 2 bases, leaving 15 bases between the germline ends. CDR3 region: CASTWGQPTYEQYF. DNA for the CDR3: TGTGCCAGCACCTGGGGGCAGCCCACCTACGAGCAGTACTTC.

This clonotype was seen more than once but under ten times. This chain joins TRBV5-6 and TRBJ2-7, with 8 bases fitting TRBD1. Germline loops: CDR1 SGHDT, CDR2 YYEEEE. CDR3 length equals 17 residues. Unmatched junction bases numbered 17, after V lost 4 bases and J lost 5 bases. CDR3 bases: TGTGCCAGCAGCCCGAGGATCCGCGACAGGGGTCCCCACGAGCAGTACTTC. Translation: CASSPRIRDRGPHEQYF.

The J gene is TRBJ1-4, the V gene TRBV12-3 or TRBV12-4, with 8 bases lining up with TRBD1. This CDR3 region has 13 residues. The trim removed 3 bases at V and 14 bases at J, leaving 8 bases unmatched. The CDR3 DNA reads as TGTGCCAGCAGTTTTTACCGGGACAGGCAGCTGTTTTTT. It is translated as CASSFYRDRQLFF.

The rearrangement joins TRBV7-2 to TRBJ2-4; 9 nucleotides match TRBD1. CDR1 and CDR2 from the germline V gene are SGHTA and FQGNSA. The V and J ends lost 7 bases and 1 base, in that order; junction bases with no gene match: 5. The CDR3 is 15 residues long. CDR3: CASTGTGWAKNIQYF. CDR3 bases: TGTGCCAGCACCGGGACAGGGTGGGCCAAAAACATTCAGTACTTC. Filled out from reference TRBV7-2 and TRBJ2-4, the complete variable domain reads GAGVSQSPSNKVTEKGKDVELRCDPISGHTALYWYRQSLGQGLEFLIYFQGNSAPDKSGLPSDRFSAERTGGSVSTLTIQRTQQEDSAVYLCASTGTGWAKNIQYFGAGTRLSVL.

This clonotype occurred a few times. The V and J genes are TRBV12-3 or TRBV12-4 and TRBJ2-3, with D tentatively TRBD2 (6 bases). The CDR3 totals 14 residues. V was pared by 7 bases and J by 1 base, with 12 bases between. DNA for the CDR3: TGTGCCAGCAAGGAGGAGGGTGGCACAGATACGCAGTATTTT. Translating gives CASKEEGGTDTQYF.

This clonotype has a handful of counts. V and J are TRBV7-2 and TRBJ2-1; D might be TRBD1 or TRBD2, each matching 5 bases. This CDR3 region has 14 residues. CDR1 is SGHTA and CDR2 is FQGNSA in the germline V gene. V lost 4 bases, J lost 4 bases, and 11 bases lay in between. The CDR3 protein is CASSSGTTYNEQFF. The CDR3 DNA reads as TGTGCCAGCAGCTCCGGGACCACTTACAATGAGCAGTTCTTC.

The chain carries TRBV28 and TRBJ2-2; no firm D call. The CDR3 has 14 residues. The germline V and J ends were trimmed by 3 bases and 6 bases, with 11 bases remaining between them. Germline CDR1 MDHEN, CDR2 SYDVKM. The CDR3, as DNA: TGTGCCAGCAGTTTGTCTGGGTTAGCCGGGGAGCTGTTTTTT. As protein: CASSLSGLAGELFF.

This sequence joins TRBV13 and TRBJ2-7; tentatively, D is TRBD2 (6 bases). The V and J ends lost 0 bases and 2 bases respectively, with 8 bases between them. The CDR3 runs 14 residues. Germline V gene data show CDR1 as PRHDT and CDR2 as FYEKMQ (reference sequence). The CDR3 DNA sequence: TGTGCCAGCAGCTTAGGACGGGGGACCTACGAGCAGTACTTC. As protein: CASSLGRGTYEQYF.